This record looks at one T cell receptor (beta chain) sequence and its context. Germline V CDR1 and CDR2: MDHEN, SYDVKM. The CDR3 totals 13 residues. V lost 6 bases, J lost 9 bases, and 10 bases stayed unmatched. The data stem from a study of blood T cell repertoires in COVID-19. The protocol was immunoSEQ multiplex PCR, while the TCRdb copy is restricted to in-frame clones and leaves out a portion. The sample includes 200,000 to 250,000 clones, almost 90% of them seen just once. Sequencing used peripheral blood. This chain uses TRBV28 with TRBJ1-2; 7 positions agree with TRBD1. The receptor comes from a young man with active or convalescent COVID-19. As DNA, the CDR3 is TGTGCCAGCAGCCCCGAAAACAGGGGTAGCTACACCTTC. Translating gives CASSPENRGSYTF.